The 27 T cell receptor beta chains reported below all come from one sample, sequenced in a study of CD8+ T cells in alopecia areata. As for treatment: oral pan-JAK inhibitor, 5-10 mg twice daily. The sequencing template was cDNA reverse transcribed from extracted RNA. TCRdb keeps only in-frame clones here, not all; method: immunoSEQ multiplex PCR. Among approximately 210,000 clones listed, 64% were seen once. The source was CD4+ T cells sorted from blood, collected at week 4, from a patient treated with tofacitinib. The source is a human donor with alopecia areata.

The rearrangement joins TRBV5-6 to TRBJ1-2; 8 bases align to TRBD1. The CDR3 loop spans 15 amino acids. V was pared by 4 bases and J by 5 bases, with 10 bases of the junction left unmatched. The V gene's germline CDR1 is SGHDT and CDR2 YYEEEE. The DNA of the CDR3 is TGTGCCAGCAGCCCCCAGGACAGGGACCTATATGGCTACACCTTC. Translating it yields CASSPQDRDLYGYTF.

This chain connects TRBV29-1 to TRBJ1-1; D not certain. CDR1 and CDR2 from the germline V gene are SQVTM and ANQGSEA. The CDR3 is 9 amino acids. The V gene lost 5 bases and the J gene lost 4 bases, with 2 bases spanning the gap. CDR3 amino acids: CSVSTEAFF. CDR3 in DNA: TGCAGCGTTTCCACTGAAGCTTTCTTT.

The chain joins TRBV4-3 to TRBJ1-1; possibly TRBD1 for D (6 bases). This CDR3 comprises 16 residues. V was shortened by 0 bases and J by 4 bases, with 15 bases between the two germline ends. Germline CDR1 reads LGHNA; CDR2 reads YSLEER. The CDR3 is CASSQDTGALGTEAFF. CDR3 nucleotides: TGCGCCAGCAGCCAAGATACGGGGGCCCTGGGCACTGAAGCTTTCTTT.

The chain couples TRBV30 to TRBJ1-4, with 9 bases matching TRBD1. CDR3 length: 14 amino acids. Germline-derived CDR1 and CDR2 are GTSNPN and SVGIG (reference sequence). V dropped 2 bases and J dropped 8; count of bases not matched to a gene: 6. This chain's CDR3 is CAWSSGTGREKLFF. DNA of the CDR3: TGTGCCTGGAGTTCCGGGACAGGGCGAGAAAAACTGTTTTTT.

The CDR3 bases are TGTGCCAGCAGGGTACAGGGACAGTCCTACGAGCAGTACTTC. Protein sequence: CASRVQGQSYEQYF. This chain uses TRBV5-4 with TRBJ2-7, with 7 positions matching TRBD1. Germline loops: CDR1 SGHNT, CDR2 YYREEE (reference sequence). The V segment lost 5 bases and the J segment 1 base; nucleotides outside the gene matches: 6. This CDR3 is built from 14 residues.

The chain joins TRBV19 to TRBJ1-5; D is undetermined. Germline CDR1 LNHDA, CDR2 SQIVND (reference sequence). The CDR3 sequence is 12 residues long. Trimming cost V 2 bases and J 4 bases, with 3 bases left between them. CDR3 nucleotide sequence: TGTGCCAGTAGTATACCAAATCAGCCCCAGCATTTT. The encoded protein is CASSIPNQPQHF.

This sequence joins TRBV6-5 and TRBJ2-4; D perhaps matches TRBD1 (6 bases). The ends were cut back, 6 bases at V and 13 bases at J, with 19 bases in the middle. CDR1 is MNHEY and CDR2 is SVGAGI in the germline V gene. This CDR3 spans 13 amino acids. The CDR3 loop reads CASRTGTSRLQYF. CDR3 in DNA: TGTGCCAGCAGAACCGGGACATCCAGGTTACAGTACTTC.

This clone was seen a few times. The chain uses TRBV5-1 and TRBJ2-3; possibly TRBD2 for D (7 bases). The germline V gene has CDR1 SGHRS and CDR2 YFSETQ. This CDR3 has 15 residues. Trimming took 5 bases from V and 2 from J, leaving 15 bases between them. CDR3 region: CASREAGANTDTQYF. As DNA, the CDR3 is TGCGCCAGCAGGGAGGCGGGGGCCAACACAGATACGCAGTATTTT.

This clone came up a few times. The genes are TRBV27 and TRBJ1-2; possible D gene TRBD1, 6 bases. The CDR3 length is 14 residues. Looked up from germline, CDR1 is MNHEY and CDR2 is SMNVEV (reference sequence). V lost 6 bases, J lost 4 bases, and 15 bases lay in between. CDR3 nucleotide sequence: TGTGCCAGCAGGCTCCAAACAGGGCCCTATGGCTACACCTTC. Encoded protein: CASRLQTGPYGYTF.

V is TRBV29-1 and J is TRBJ2-5; the D call may be TRBD1 or TRBD2 (6 bases each). The CDR3 spans 14 residues. The ends were cut back, 3 bases at V and 5 bases at J, with 16 bases in the middle. Germline CDR1 is SQVTM and CDR2 is ANQGSEA. The chain's CDR3 is CSVDNRRGEETQYF. In DNA form, the CDR3 reads TGCAGCGTTGATAACCGGAGGGGGGAGGAGACCCAGTACTTC.

The chain employs TRBV28 and TRBJ2-7; D gene ambiguous. CDR1 is MDHEN, CDR2 SYDVKM, per germline. V lost 10 bases and J lost 2, with 9 bases in between. There are 11 residues in the CDR3. CDR3 DNA sequence: TGTGCCACCACTGAAACCTACGAGCAGTACTTC. This sequence encodes CATTETYEQYF.

The rearrangement uses TRBV6-5 and TRBJ2-2; 8 positions match TRBD2. The length of the CDR3 is 15 residues. Germline CDR1 is MNHEY and CDR2 is SVGAGI. The V segment lost 5 bases and the J segment 7 bases; nucleotides outside the gene matches: 9. The CDR3 loop is CASSPRPGGGGELFF. The CDR3 nucleotides are TGTGCCAGCAGTCCTCGACCCGGGGGGGGCGGGGAGCTGTTTTTT.

This sequence joins TRBV19 and TRBJ1-5; unclear D gene. The CDR3 length is 13 residues. The V and J ends lost 5 bases and 7 bases respectively, with 12 bases between them. CDR1 and CDR2 from the germline V gene are LNHDA and SQIVND (reference sequence). CDR3 sequence reads: CASSLGPWQPQHF. The DNA of the CDR3 is TGTGCCAGTAGTTTGGGCCCGTGGCAGCCCCAGCATTTT.

The chain uses TRBV5-6 and TRBJ1-3; D not certain. The CDR3 sequence is 14 residues long. Looked up from germline, CDR1 is SGHDT and CDR2 is YYEEEE. V lost 0 bases, J lost 1 base, and 5 bases lay in between. The CDR3 DNA follows: TGTGCCAGCAGCTTGGTTCCGTCTGGAAACACCATATATTTT. This codes for CASSLVPSGNTIYF.

This clone is a singleton in its sample. The J gene is TRBJ2-5, the V gene TRBV29-1; D is possibly TRBD2 (5 bases). This CDR3 is 14 amino acids long. Deletions cut 2 bases from V and 5 bases from J, with 15 bases between. Germline CDR1 and CDR2: SQVTM and ANQGSEA. The CDR3 DNA reads TGCAGCGTTGAACTATTATCGGGGATCGAGACCCAGTACTTC. Its protein is CSVELLSGIETQYF.

There are a few counts of this clone. Other DNA sequences in the same sample also yield this CDR3. The V and J genes are TRBV5-1 and TRBJ2-6; no firm D call. This CDR3 has 15 residues. Germline V gene lookup returns CDR1 SGHRS and CDR2 YFSETQ. The V end was cut by 0 bases, the J end by 1 base, with 5 bases between. CDR3 sequence reads: CASSLAGSGANVLTF. The CDR3 DNA is TGCGCCAGCAGCTTGGCTGGGTCTGGGGCCAACGTCCTGACTTTC. The variable domain in full, completed from reference TRBV5-1 and TRBJ2-6, reads KAGVTQTPRYLIKTRGQQVTLSCSPISGHRSVSWYQQTPGQGLQFLFEYFSETQRNKGNFPGRFSGRQFSNSRSEMNVSTLELGDSALYLCASSLAGSGANVLTFGAGSRLTVL.

Only one count was recorded for this clone. The chain combines TRBV14 with TRBJ1-2; D is ambiguous. V lost 4 bases and J 4 bases, leaving 16 bases between the germline ends. This CDR3 is built from 15 residues. Germline V gene lookup returns CDR1 SGHDN and CDR2 FVKESK. CDR3 region: CASSLGISRGYGYTF. CDR3 coding DNA: TGTGCCAGCAGCCTCGGGATCTCTAGAGGCTATGGCTACACCTTC.

This clone was counted a few times. J is TRBJ2-1 and V is TRBV5-1; TRBD1 matches 8 bases. In germline, CDR1 is SGHRS, CDR2 YFSETQ. The CDR3 runs 15 residues. The J segment lost 6 bases and the V segment lost 3 bases, leaving 8 bases of the junction unmatched. The CDR3 sequence: CASSSGQGVVNEQFF. The DNA for the CDR3 is TGCGCCAGCAGCTCAGGACAGGGTGTAGTCAATGAGCAGTTCTTC. The full variable domain, its missing parts supplied by reference TRBV5-1 and TRBJ2-1, is KAGVTQTPRYLIKTRGQQVTLSCSPISGHRSVSWYQQTPGQGLQFLFEYFSETQRNKGNFPGRFSGRQFSNSRSEMNVSTLELGDSALYLCASSSGQGVVNEQFFGPGTRLTVL.

The chain couples TRBV29-1 to TRBJ2-1, with 11 bases that match TRBD2. The V and J ends lost 4 bases and 7 bases, in that order; junction bases with no gene match: 6. The germline CDR1 and CDR2 sequences are SQVTM and ANQGSEA. The CDR3 is 14 residues long. In nucleotides, the CDR3 is TGCAGCGTTGGTAGGACTAGCGGGCCGAATGAGCAGTTCTTC. This codes for CSVGRTSGPNEQFF.

The V gene is TRBV5-4, the J gene TRBJ2-7, with D perhaps given as TRBD1 or TRBD2 (6 bases each). The CDR3 is 14 amino acids. V lost 0 bases and J lost 8, with 15 bases in between. The germline gives CDR1 SGHNT, CDR2 YYREEE (reference sequence). Here the CDR3 DNA reads TGTGCCAGCAGCTTGGGGGGGGACACACGGCAGCAGTACTTC. Residues: CASSLGGDTRQQYF.

This chain uses TRBV29-1 with TRBJ1-2; weak D call: TRBD1 (6 bases). This CDR3 is 13 amino acids long. The V end lost 3 bases, the J end lost 2 bases, and 10 bases lay between the germline ends. Germline lookup yields CDR1 SQVTM and CDR2 ANQGSEA. DNA for the CDR3: TGCAGCGTTGATTTCCAGGGGAACTATGGCTACACCTTC. It encodes CSVDFQGNYGYTF.

The chain uses TRBV10-3 and TRBJ1-5; 7 bases fit TRBD1. With 9 bases clipped from V and 5 bases from J, the junction kept 7 bases outside the gene matches. This CDR3 has 13 residues. CDR1 and CDR2 from the germline V gene are ENHRY and SYGVKD. The CDR3 nucleotides are TGTGCCATTAGAGACAGGGCCCATCAGCCCCAGCATTTT. Encoded protein: CAIRDRAHQPQHF.

The chain has TRBV9 and TRBJ1-3; 7 bases fit TRBD1. V was clipped by 6 bases and J by 0 bases; unmatched bases: 9. This CDR3 contains 16 residues. Germline-derived CDR1 and CDR2 are SGDLS and YYNGEE. The chain's CDR3 is CASNREGTASGNTIYF. The DNA of the CDR3 is TGTGCCAGCAATAGGGAGGGGACAGCCTCTGGAAACACCATATATTTT. Drawing the rest from reference TRBV9 and TRBJ1-3, the complete variable domain is DSGVTQTPKHLITATGQRVTLRCSPRSGDLSVYWYQQSLDQGLQFLIQYYNGEERAKGNILERFSAQQFPDLHSELNLSSLELGDSALYFCASNREGTASGNTIYFGEGSWLTVV.

Only a few counts were recorded for this clone. The gene calls are TRBV19 and TRBJ1-1, with unresolved D. This CDR3 spans 15 amino acids. V was pared by 4 bases and J by 2 bases, with 14 bases between. Germline CDR1 and CDR2: LNHDA and SQIVND (reference sequence). The CDR3 reads CASSTQPGLNTEAFF. CDR3 nucleotide sequence: TGTGCCAGTAGTACTCAACCAGGACTAAACACTGAAGCTTTCTTT.

This clone has just a few counts. The chain uses TRBV10-3 and TRBJ2-7; D remains ambiguous. This CDR3 is 13 amino acids long. The germline CDR1 and CDR2 sequences are ENHRY and SYGVKD. The V end lost 0 bases, the J end lost 9 bases, and 12 bases lay between the germline ends. The CDR3 coding sequence is TGTGCCATCAGTGAGTCAGGCCGCTTGGGGCAGTACTTC. Amino acid sequence: CAISESGRLGQYF.

This rearrangement joins TRBV29-1 to TRBJ2-4; possible D gene TRBD2, 5 bases. The CDR3 is made up of 10 amino acids. Germline assignment: CDR1 SQVTM and CDR2 ANQGSEA. V was trimmed by 6 bases and J by 8 bases, leaving 8 bases between them. CDR3 protein: CSVGEDIQYF. The CDR3 nucleotides read TGCAGCGTGGGAGAAGACATTCAGTACTTC.

In this sample, this clone turned up a few times. The chain carries TRBV12-5 and TRBJ2-1, with D tentatively TRBD1 (6 bases). Per the germline V gene, CDR1 is LGHNT and CDR2 is FRNRAP. The germline V and J ends were trimmed by 8 bases and 0 bases, with 11 bases remaining between them. The CDR3 is made up of 14 amino acids. The CDR3 loop is CASSRGSSYNEQFF. As DNA, the CDR3 is TGTGCTAGTTCGAGGGGGAGCTCCTACAATGAGCAGTTCTTC.